Listed below are T cell receptor beta chains from one sample, sequenced in a study of OX40 agonist ivuxolimab in advanced cancers. Profiled with immunoSEQ multiplex PCR; TCRdb holds only in-frame clones, not every one. The sample comprises tens of thousands of clones, 65% to 90% of which are singletons, and approximately 22% rests with the top ten. The input for sequencing was CD4+ or CD8+ T cells sorted from blood, taken in a trial of the OX40 agonist ivuxolimab. All receptors come from an adult with an advanced solid tumor such as melanoma, head and neck, liver or kidney cancer. Each CDR3 is given with its conserved first and last residue. A D gene is named only where the DNA matches it firmly. Clone size is not always given. Where it is, it says once, few, many or a class for expanded clones.

>TRBV19|-|TRBJ1-2|medium-sized
TGTGCCAGCCTGGCAGGCGCTGGGGGCTATGGCTACACCTTC
CASLAGAGGYGYTF
>TRBV11-3|TRBD1|TRBJ2-7|-
TGTGCCAGCAGCTTGGCCGGGACAGCTAACGACGAGCAGTACTTC
CASSLAGTANDEQYF
>TRBV5-1|TRBD2|TRBJ2-7|-
TGCGCCAGCAGCCTGACTAGCGGGGGTCCCTACGAGCAGTACTTC
CASSLTSGGPYEQYF
>TRBV6-4|-|TRBJ1-6|-
TGTGCCAGCAGTGACTCGAGTCGCAGGGATAATTCACCCCTCCACTTT
CASSDSSRRDNSPLHF
>TRBV5-1|-|TRBJ1-1|-
TGCGCCAGCAGCTTGGACAGGGTGAACACTGAAGCTTTCTTT
CASSLDRVNTEAFF
>TRBV5-8|TRBD1|TRBJ1-1|-
TGTGCCAGCAGCCTCAGGGGGATGGACACTGAAGCTTTCTTT
CASSLRGMDTEAFF
>TRBV6-5|-|TRBJ1-1|few
TGTGCCAGCAGTCTTACAGAGAACACTGAAGCTTTCTTT
CASSLTENTEAFF
>TRBV6-6|-|TRBJ2-7|-
TGTGCCAGCAGTTACTGGTTGGGGGAAACCTACGAGCAGTACTTC
CASSYWLGETYEQYF
>TRBV6-4|-|TRBJ2-2|few
TGTGCCAGCAGCGAGACGGTGGACGCCGGGGAGCTGTTTTTT
CASSETVDAGELFF
>TRBV5-1|TRBD1|TRBJ2-7|-
TGCGCCAGCAGCCCAACAGGGGGCACCTACGAGCAGTACTTC
CASSPTGGTYEQYF